This passage covers 8 T cell receptor beta chains from one sample sequenced in a study of T cells in Graves' hyperthyroidism and ophthalmopathy. Amplified regions were TCR beta CDR3 sequences from RNA transcripts. RT-PCR in the first round (using the HTBI primer set) targeted the TCR CDR3. MiXCR, run by TCRdb on the multiplex PCR reads, gives a single entry per CDR3 protein. The sample has roughly 170,000 distinct CDR3 sequences, approximately 9% seen once. Specimen: blood. The source of these receptors is a woman between 18 and 29 years old with Graves' hyperthyroidism that later progressed to Graves' ophthalmopathy.

Ten or more counts support this clonotype. This chain links TRBV13 with TRBJ1-4, with 9 bases aligning to TRBD1. V lost 0 bases to trimming and J lost 4 bases; unmatched junction nucleotides: 3. The CDR3 loop spans 16 amino acids. CDR1 and CDR2 from the germline V gene are PRHDT and FYEKMQ (reference sequence). This CDR3 is CASSLGLGQGNEKLFF. CDR3 coding DNA: TGTGCCAGCAGCTTAGGCCTGGGACAGGGTAATGAAAAACTGTTTTTT.

This clonotype was recorded at least ten times. V gene TRBV12-5 combines with J gene TRBJ1-1; D not certain. CDR3 length: 11 residues. Germline V gene lookup returns CDR1 LGHNT and CDR2 FRNRAP. V was cut by 7 bases and J by 1 base, with 4 bases left in between. The chain's CDR3 is CASAENTEAFF. CDR3 in DNA: TGTGCTAGTGCCGAGAACACTGAAGCTTTCTTT.

This clonotype was picked up many times. Here the CDR3 DNA reads TGTGCCAGCAGGGGGACAGGGAGCAATGAGCAGTTCTTC. Translating it yields CASRGTGSNEQFF. V usage is TRBV6-1 and J usage is TRBJ2-1; 9 nucleotides line up with TRBD1. The ends lost 6 bases at V and 6 bases at J; junction bases unmatched: 3. The CDR3 has 13 amino acids. Germline assignment: CDR1 MNHNS and CDR2 SASEGT.

This clonotype was seen many times. The CDR3 DNA sequence: TGTGCCAGCAGTTTATGGGGACGACAGAACTATGGCTACACCTTC. This codes for CASSLWGRQNYGYTF. The chain is built from TRBV27 and TRBJ1-2, with D maybe TRBD1 (5 bases). Per germline, CDR1 MNHEY and CDR2 SMNVEV (reference sequence). Trimming left V 1 base short and J 2 bases short, with 11 bases between. The CDR3 sequence is 15 residues long.

This clonotype was seen repeatedly, ten times or more. The rearrangement links TRBV24-1 to TRBJ2-7, with a possible D match to TRBD1 (6 bases). V was trimmed by 5 bases and J by 4 bases, leaving 14 bases between them. Germline CDR1 and CDR2: KGHDR and SFDVKD. This CDR3 comprises 14 residues. For the CDR3, the DNA is TGTGCCACCAGTGCTACAGGGTCTACTTACGAGCAGTACTTC. Amino acids: CATSATGSTYEQYF.

This clonotype was seen many times. J is TRBJ2-3 and V is TRBV7-9; no clear D gene. Trimming removed 2 bases at V and 4 bases at J, with 7 bases between. Germline V CDR1 and CDR2: SEHNR, FQNEAQ (reference sequence). This CDR3 is 13 amino acids long. The CDR3 nucleotides read TGTGCCAGCAGCTTACTTGCTGCAGATACGCAGTATTTT. Protein: CASSLLAADTQYF.

This clonotype was seen a few times. The chain recombines TRBV14 with TRBJ2-7; possibly TRBD2 for D (5 bases). The CDR3 spans 13 residues. The V and J ends lost 3 bases and 3 bases respectively, with 9 bases between them. Germline V CDR1 and CDR2: SGHDN, FVKESK. For the CDR3, the DNA is TGTGCCAGCAGCCATTTCGGGGTCTACGAGCAGTACTTC. Encoded protein: CASSHFGVYEQYF.

The table lists this clonotype with many counts. The CDR3 here is CANRQDRVNEKLFF. Here the CDR3 DNA reads TGTGCCAACAGGCAGGACAGAGTGAATGAAAAACTGTTTTTT. The rearrangement uses TRBV2 and TRBJ1-4, with D perhaps matching TRBD1 (6 bases). The germline gives CDR1 SNHLY, CDR2 FYNNEI. Trimming removed 10 bases from V and 5 bases from J, with 17 bases in between. CDR3 length: 14 residues.